This passage covers 28 T cell receptor beta chains from one sample sequenced in a study of glioma-infiltrating T cells after dendritic cell vaccination. TCRdb's copy holds only in-frame clones and misses some; the assay was immunoSEQ multiplex PCR. The sample lists over 55,000 clones; under 90% were seen once. Sequenced material: blood, taken before dendritic cell vaccination. These receptor sequences come from a human donor with glioblastoma.

The chain recombines TRBV6-6 with TRBJ1-1; TRBD1 might be the D (5 bases). Per the germline V gene, CDR1 is MNHNY and CDR2 is SVGAGI (reference sequence). The CDR3 contains 14 residues. V lost 7 bases and J 3 bases, leaving 15 bases between the germline ends. The CDR3 region has the DNA TGTGCCAGCACCACCGCCCCCAGGGACACTGAAGCTTTCTTT. This sequence encodes CASTTAPRDTEAFF.

The rearrangement links TRBV5-4 to TRBJ2-3, with 9 nucleotides matching TRBD2. There are 17 residues in the CDR3. Germline V CDR1 and CDR2: SGHNT, YYREEE (reference sequence). J lost 0 bases, V lost 4 bases, and 9 bases had no gene match. CDR3 coding DNA: TGTGCCAGCAGCCCTAAGGCCCTAGCGGGGAGCACAGATACGCAGTATTTT. Amino acid sequence: CASSPKALAGSTDTQYF.

The V and J genes are TRBV21-1 and TRBJ1-5; the DNA was not used to check the table's D call, TRBD1. TRBV21-1 is deemed a pseudogene. The CDR3 covers 13 residues. CDR3 in DNA: TGTGCCAGCAGCAACAGGTGGGATCAGCCCCAGCATTTT. It yields the protein CASSNRWDQPQHF.

The chain has TRBV5-5 and TRBJ1-1; D is unresolved. The ends were cut back, 0 bases at V and 1 base at J, with 13 bases in the middle. Per the germline V gene, CDR1 is SGHKS and CDR2 is YYEKEE (reference sequence). The CDR3 consists of 16 residues. This CDR3 reads CASSLGVYSENTEAFF. In nucleotides, the CDR3 is TGTGCCAGCAGCTTGGGCGTCTATAGCGAGAACACTGAAGCTTTCTTT.

V gene TRBV19 combines with J gene TRBJ2-7, with D perhaps TRBD2 (7 bases). The V gene's germline CDR1 is LNHDA and CDR2 SQIVND (reference sequence). V was trimmed by 4 bases and J by 6 bases, leaving 13 bases between them. The CDR3 covers 13 residues. The CDR3 region has the DNA TGTGCCAGTAGTACCGGGGAGGGGGGCGAGCAGTACTTC. This encodes CASSTGEGGEQYF.

The chain employs TRBV10-3 and TRBJ1-3; 8 positions match TRBD1. Germline CDR1 reads ENHRY; CDR2 reads SYGVKD. V gave up 8 bases and J gave up 8 bases; unmatched junction bases: 14. CDR3 size: 15 residues. The CDR3 DNA sequence: TGTGCCATCTCCCGTGGGACAGGTCGGTGGGACACCATATATTTT. It specifies CAISRGTGRWDTIYF.

This chain joins TRBV5-6 and TRBJ1-2, with unresolved D. Trimming shortened V by 0 bases and J by 7 bases, and 16 bases separated the two germline ends. Germline-derived CDR1 and CDR2 are SGHDT and YYEEEE. The CDR3 spans 15 residues. The CDR3 nucleotides read TGTGCCAGCAGCTTGGGGTTGCGGAACGTAGGTGGCTACACCTTC. Translation: CASSLGLRNVGGYTF.

The chain combines TRBV4-1 with TRBJ2-3; TRBD2 aligns across 7 bases. Germline V lookup: CDR1 MGHRA, CDR2 YSYEKL. V lost 3 bases, J lost 0 bases, and 6 bases stayed unmatched. This CDR3 has 16 amino acids. Here the CDR3 DNA reads TGCGCCAGCAGCCAGGCAAGCGGGGTTAGCACAGATACGCAGTATTTT. Translation gives CASSQASGVSTDTQYF.

V gene TRBV9 combines with J gene TRBJ2-7; no reliable D call. V was shortened by 0 bases and J by 0 bases, with 10 bases between the two germline ends. CDR3 length: 15 amino acids. Germline CDR1 is SGDLS and CDR2 is YYNGEE. CDR3 sequence: CASSVGQASSYEQYF. The DNA for the CDR3 is TGTGCCAGCAGCGTAGGTCAGGCCTCCTCCTACGAGCAGTACTTC.

This clone appeared a few times. This chain links TRBV5-1 with TRBJ1-2, with D uncertain. Trimming stripped 3 bases from V and 4 bases from J, with 13 bases between. Germline assignment: CDR1 SGHRS and CDR2 YFSETQ. This CDR3 contains 14 residues. The CDR3 sequence is CASSSAPEFYGYTF. CDR3 nucleotides: TGCGCCAGCAGCTCCGCCCCAGAATTCTATGGCTACACCTTC. Complete variable domain (other parts from reference TRBV5-1 and TRBJ1-2): KAGVTQTPRYLIKTRGQQVTLSCSPISGHRSVSWYQQTPGQGLQFLFEYFSETQRNKGNFPGRFSGRQFSNSRSEMNVSTLELGDSALYLCASSSAPEFYGYTFGSGTRLTVV.

This clone was detected once. This chain connects TRBV5-1 to TRBJ2-7, with 7 bases identical to TRBD1. The CDR3 sequence is 16 residues long. V was pared by 2 bases and J by 0 bases, with 8 bases of the junction left unmatched. Germline V lookup: CDR1 SGHRS, CDR2 YFSETQ. The CDR3 bases are TGCGCCAGCAGCTTTTCGGGACAGAGAGGCTCCTACGAGCAGTACTTC. It translates to CASSFSGQRGSYEQYF.

The chain uses TRBV5-1 and TRBJ1-6; TRBD1 matches 10 bases. The CDR3 has 15 residues. Germline CDR1 and CDR2: SGHRS and YFSETQ. J lost 9 bases, V lost 0 bases, and 3 bases had no gene match. The CDR3 region is CASSLEGTGVSPLHF. CDR3 DNA: TGCGCCAGCAGCTTGGAGGGGACAGGGGTTTCACCCCTCCACTTT.

This chain connects TRBV5-1 to TRBJ1-2; weak D call: TRBD1 (6 bases). Germline assignment: CDR1 SGHRS and CDR2 YFSETQ. V was clipped by 0 bases and J by 6 bases, with 24 bases between them. There are 18 residues in the CDR3. In DNA form, the CDR3 reads TGCGCCAGCAGCTTGGCCTCGAGTTATTCGACAGGATGGGATGGCTACACCTTC. Translation: CASSLASSYSTGWDGYTF. Complete variable domain (other parts from reference TRBV5-1 and TRBJ1-2): KAGVTQTPRYLIKTRGQQVTLSCSPISGHRSVSWYQQTPGQGLQFLFEYFSETQRNKGNFPGRFSGRQFSNSRSEMNVSTLELGDSALYLCASSLASSYSTGWDGYTFGSGTRLTVV.

V is TRBV10-3 and J is TRBJ2-7; 9 bases are a match to TRBD1. V shed 4 bases and J 6 bases; nucleotides not matched to a gene: 7. The CDR3 has 14 amino acids. Germline CDR1 is ENHRY and CDR2 is SYGVKD. The CDR3 bases are TGTGCCATCAGTGCAACGGGACAGGGAGGCGAGCAGTACTTC. Amino acid sequence: CAISATGQGGEQYF.

The CDR3 DNA sequence: TGTGCCAGCAGCCGGCCCGGGGGTTACAATGAGCAGTTCTTC. It is translated as CASSRPGGYNEQFF. The gene calls are TRBV5-6 and TRBJ2-1; a weak D match, TRBD2 (6 bases). This CDR3 is built from 14 residues. Trimming stripped 4 bases from V and 4 bases from J, with 12 bases between. CDR1 SGHDT and CDR2 YYEEEE come from the germline V gene.

V gene TRBV7-2 combines with J gene TRBJ2-3; perhaps TRBD2 as D (5 bases). CDR1 and CDR2 from the germline V gene are SGHTA and FQGNSA. The V and J ends lost 5 bases and 3 bases respectively, with 18 bases between them. The CDR3 covers 16 residues. This chain's CDR3 is CASSNRGSSVTDTQYF. The CDR3 DNA reads TGTGCCAGCAGCAACCGGGGTTCGTCAGTTACAGATACGCAGTATTTT.

The V call is TRBV11-1, the J call TRBJ1-1; D is possibly TRBD1 (5 bases). CDR1 and CDR2 (germline): SGHAT, FQDESV (reference sequence). V shed 2 bases and J shed 8 bases, with 12 bases lying between them. This CDR3 has 13 residues. CDR3 region: CASSLIRQGEAFF. The DNA for the CDR3 is TGTGCCAGCAGCTTAATTAGGCAGGGCGAAGCTTTCTTT.

The chain combines TRBV7-2 with TRBJ2-7, with D possibly being TRBD1 (6 bases). From germline, CDR1 is SGHTA and CDR2 FQGNSA. V gave up 1 base and J gave up 5 bases, with 12 bases separating them. This CDR3 region has 14 residues. The CDR3 spells CASSLGDTLNEQYF. The CDR3 DNA follows: TGTGCCAGCAGCTTAGGGGACACTCTAAACGAGCAGTACTTC.

The chain has TRBV10-3 and TRBJ1-2; 10 positions agree with TRBD1. Germline CDR1 is ENHRY and CDR2 is SYGVKD. Germline trimming cut 5 bases from V and 7 bases from J; bases unmatched to any gene: 1. This CDR3 region has 12 residues. The chain's CDR3 is CAISWDRGGYTF. The CDR3 bases are TGTGCCATCAGTTGGGACAGGGGTGGCTACACCTTC.

The V call is TRBV5-4, the J call TRBJ1-4, with a tentative D call TRBD1 (5 bases). The germline V gene has CDR1 SGHNT and CDR2 YYREEE (reference sequence). V was cut by 0 bases and J by 1 base, with 7 bases left in between. The CDR3 is made up of 15 amino acids. The DNA of the CDR3 is TGTGCCAGCAGCTTGGCGGGGGGAACTAATGAAAAACTGTTTTTT. It is translated as CASSLAGGTNEKLFF.

This clone is termed medium-sized. The gene calls are TRBV9 and TRBJ2-5; TRBD1 matches 7 bases. Per the germline V gene, CDR1 is SGDLS and CDR2 is YYNGEE. The junction had 4 bases not matched to a gene; V was cut back by 0 bases and J by 2 bases. The CDR3 is 15 residues long. The CDR3 DNA reads as TGTGCCAGCAGCGTAGCTTTGGGACAGCAAGAGACCCAGTACTTC. Translation gives CASSVALGQQETQYF.

This chain uses TRBV19 with TRBJ2-7, with TRBD1 as a possible D gene (6 bases). The CDR3 runs 13 residues. V lost 4 bases to trimming and J lost 2 bases, with 9 bases between them. The germline V gene has CDR1 LNHDA and CDR2 SQIVND (reference sequence). Here the CDR3 reads CASSKTGPYEQYF. The CDR3 bases are TGTGCCAGTAGTAAGACAGGCCCCTACGAGCAGTACTTC.

The chain carries TRBV7-3 and TRBJ1-1; 7 bases match TRBD1. CDR3 size: 13 residues. Germline trimming cut 5 bases from V and 5 bases from J; bases unmatched to any gene: 5. From germline, CDR1 is SGHTA and CDR2 FQGTGA. This CDR3 reads CASSETGWTEAFF. Here the CDR3 DNA reads TGTGCCAGCAGCGAGACAGGGTGGACTGAAGCTTTCTTT.

The chain employs TRBV10-3 and TRBJ1-4; no clear D gene. Trimming removed 10 bases at V and 7 bases at J, with 16 bases between. The CDR3 is 13 residues long. Germline V gene lookup returns CDR1 ENHRY and CDR2 SYGVKD. The DNA of the CDR3 is TGTGCCACCGAGATCGCCCCGGGTGAAAAACTGTTTTTT. This sequence encodes CATEIAPGEKLFF.

CDR3 protein: CASSLAVVEQETQYF. CDR3 DNA: TGCGCCAGCAGCTTGGCGGTAGTTGAGCAAGAGACCCAGTACTTC. The chain employs TRBV5-1 and TRBJ2-5; unclear D gene. Per germline, CDR1 SGHRS and CDR2 YFSETQ. The CDR3 sequence is 15 residues long. V was shortened by 0 bases and J by 2 bases, with 11 bases between the two germline ends.

Note on this clone: The same CDR3 arises from other DNA sequences in this sample as well. The CDR3 spells CASSLAGGSSYEQYF. The CDR3 bases are TGTGCCAGCAGTCTCGCGGGGGGAAGTTCCTACGAGCAGTACTTC. This sequence joins TRBV6-5 and TRBJ2-7, with TRBD2 matching over 8 bases. V gave up 5 bases and J gave up 1 base; unmatched junction bases: 7. CDR3 length: 15 residues. CDR1 is MNHEY and CDR2 is SVGAGI in the germline V gene.

This clone was detected a few times. CDR3 sequence reads: CASSYSGQGYDEQYF. For the CDR3, the DNA is TGTGCCAGCAGTTACTCGGGACAGGGGTACGACGAGCAGTACTTC. V and J are TRBV6-6 and TRBJ2-7; TRBD1 aligns across 10 bases. The length of the CDR3 is 15 residues. Germline V gene data show CDR1 as MNHNY and CDR2 as SVGAGI (reference sequence). Trimming at V came to 0 bases and at J to 5 bases, leaving 4 bases not matched to a gene.

Notes on this clone: The sample holds other DNA sequences that translate to the same CDR3. This chain uses TRBV5-4 with TRBJ2-1; 10 bases match TRBD2. V shed 4 bases and J 2 bases; nucleotides not matched to a gene: 3. The CDR3 runs to 15 residues. From germline, CDR1 is SGHNT and CDR2 YYREEE (reference sequence). The CDR3 nucleotides read TGTGCCAGCAGCACCAGCGGGGGGGCCTACAATGAGCAGTTCTTC. It translates to CASSTSGGAYNEQFF.